This T cell receptor beta chain was recovered during a study of blood T cells in healthy people across ages. Study-level points and caveats: The fall in TCR beta diversity per million T cells was roughly linear with age.

Concerning this clonotype itself: Antigen: not known. The germline gene is not matched at one end of the junction; a read error may be the cause.

Using a J-beta primer mix together with a sample-barcoded 5' primer, a second PCR was run for roughly 7 to 11 cycles. Each cDNA molecule was tagged by a template-switch adaptor that had 12 random nucleotides. TCRdb used MiXCR to reprocess the 5' RACE reads, holding one entry per CDR3 protein. Among roughly 2 million distinct CDR3 sequences listed, 49% were seen once. The germline V gene encodes CDR1 DFQATT and CDR2 SNEGSKA (reference sequence). The CDR3 length is 14 residues. The TCR originated in a woman between 35 and 50 years old in good health. V usage is TRBV20-1 and J usage is TRBJ2-5; D unclear. The specimen sequenced was blood. The CDR3 is CSARDPVLQETKYF. CDR3 bases: TGCAGTGCTAGAGATCCGGTCCTTCAAGAGACCAAGTACTTC.